One and the same sample provided the 14 T cell receptor beta chains below, sequenced in a study of blood T cell repertoires in COVID-19. TCRdb's table, derived via immunoSEQ multiplex PCR, lists solely in-frame clones and lacks some. The sample records 200,000 to 250,000 clones, around 82% being singletons. The sequencing sample was made of peripheral blood. These TCRs come from a woman between 35 and 50 years old with acute or convalescent COVID-19.

This chain uses TRBV6-5 with TRBJ2-7, with 7 bases identical to TRBD2. This CDR3 has 14 residues. V lost 8 bases to trimming and J lost 4 bases; unmatched junction nucleotides: 11. CDR1 and CDR2 from the germline V gene are MNHEY and SVGAGI. CDR3 sequence reads: CASAKGGSGYEQYF. CDR3 sequence (DNA): TGTGCCAGCGCCAAAGGCGGGAGCGGGTACGAGCAGTACTTC.

This clone was picked up one time. This rearrangement joins TRBV5-5 to TRBJ2-3; tentative D call: TRBD1 (5 bases). The V and J ends lost 4 bases and 3 bases respectively, with 9 bases between them. Germline CDR1 and CDR2: SGHKS and YYEKEE (reference sequence). This CDR3 has 13 residues. DNA for the CDR3: TGTGCCAGCAGCGCGGACAAGACAGATACGCAGTATTTT. Translated: CASSADKTDTQYF.

The chain links TRBV25-1 to TRBJ1-6; TRBD1 aligns across 10 bases. Germline trimming cut 4 bases from V and 9 bases from J; bases unmatched to any gene: 12. This CDR3 has 17 amino acids. Per the germline V gene, CDR1 is MGHDK and CDR2 is SYGVNS. The CDR3 here is CASSALTGTGVGSPLHF. The DNA of the CDR3 is TGTGCCAGCAGTGCCTTGACCGGGACAGGGGTAGGTTCACCCCTCCACTTT.

The V gene is TRBV4-2, the J gene TRBJ1-6; D is unresolved. The CDR3 is made up of 16 amino acids. Trimming took off 0 bases at V and 0 bases at J, with 6 bases between the two ends. CDR1 is LGHNA and CDR2 is YNFKEQ in the germline V gene. The CDR3 region is CASSQDGASYNSPLHF. CDR3 DNA: TGTGCCAGCAGCCAAGACGGAGCCTCCTATAATTCACCCCTCCACTTT.

Only one count was recorded for this clone. The V gene is TRBV19, the J gene TRBJ2-1; 7 nucleotides line up with TRBD1. This CDR3 contains 13 residues. Germline CDR1 is LNHDA and CDR2 is SQIVND (reference sequence). The J segment lost 10 bases and the V segment lost 3 bases, leaving 6 bases of the junction unmatched. The CDR3 is CASSITRGREQFF. In DNA form, the CDR3 reads TGTGCCAGTAGTATTACAAGGGGGCGCGAGCAGTTCTTC. The whole variable domain, remainder taken from reference TRBV19 and TRBJ2-1, is DGGITQSPKYLFRKEGQNVTLSCEQNLNHDAMYWYRQDPGQGLRLIYYSQIVNDFQKGDIAEGYSVSREKKESFPLTVTSAQKNPTAFYLCASSITRGREQFFGPGTRLTVL.

The chain is built from TRBV13 and TRBJ2-1, with 10 bases aligning to TRBD2. Germline V lookup: CDR1 PRHDT, CDR2 FYEKMQ (reference sequence). CDR3 length: 16 residues. V was pared by 0 bases and J by 4 bases, with 3 bases of the junction left unmatched. The CDR3 protein is CASSLGLSGRYNEQFF. The CDR3 nucleotides are TGTGCCAGCAGCTTAGGCCTTAGCGGGAGGTACAATGAGCAGTTCTTC. The variable domain in full, with the rest retrieved from reference TRBV13 and TRBJ2-1, is AAGVIQSPRHLIKEKRETATLKCYPIPRHDTVYWYQQGPGQDPQFLISFYEKMQSDKGSIPDRFSAQQFSDYHSELNMSSLELGDSALYFCASSLGLSGRYNEQFFGPGTRLTVL.

This chain links TRBV5-1 with TRBJ2-3, with 10 bases aligning to TRBD2. The germline V gene encodes CDR1 SGHRS and CDR2 YFSETQ. Trimming cost V 3 bases and J 7 bases; bases outside gene matches: 8. CDR3 length equals 15 residues. The CDR3 region has the DNA TGCGCCAGCAGCTCAAGCGGGGGGGCCACGAATACGCAGTATTTT. It is translated as CASSSSGGATNTQYF.

This rearrangement joins TRBV27 to TRBJ1-1; 7 nucleotides align to TRBD1. The CDR3 covers 14 residues. Germline CDR1 is MNHEY and CDR2 is SMNVEV (reference sequence). The ends lost 5 bases at V and 1 base at J; junction bases unmatched: 4. The CDR3 reads CASSRQGANTEAFF. CDR3 DNA sequence: TGTGCCAGCAGTAGACAGGGAGCGAACACTGAAGCTTTCTTT.

The DNA of the CDR3 is TGTGCCAGCAGCTTGTTGGACAGGGCGATGACCGGGGAGCTGTTTTTT. Protein product: CASSLLDRAMTGELFF. The chain employs TRBV5-6 and TRBJ2-2; 8 nucleotides match TRBD1. The CDR3 has 16 amino acids. The J segment lost 5 bases and the V segment lost 1 base, leaving 7 bases of the junction unmatched. From germline, CDR1 is SGHDT and CDR2 YYEEEE.

Only one count was recorded for this clone. Distinct nucleotide sequences in the sample also encode this CDR3. The V gene is TRBV19, the J gene TRBJ2-3, with 7 positions matching TRBD1. V lost 9 bases and J lost 0; bases outside the gene matches: 6. The CDR3 is made up of 14 amino acids. Per germline, CDR1 LNHDA and CDR2 SQIVND (reference sequence). CDR3 bases: TGTGCCAGCCGGGACAGAGGGAGCACAGATACGCAGTATTTT. Amino acids: CASRDRGSTDTQYF.

The genes are TRBV5-1 and TRBJ2-7, with TRBD2 matching 12 bases. CDR3 length: 15 residues. Germline assignment: CDR1 SGHRS and CDR2 YFSETQ. The J segment lost 2 bases and the V segment lost 4 bases, leaving 4 bases of the junction unmatched. The CDR3 DNA is TGCGCCAGCAGCCGGACTAGCGGGATGACCTACGAGCAGTACTTC. It codes for CASSRTSGMTYEQYF. Looking up the rest from reference TRBV5-1 and TRBJ2-7 gives the full variable domain: KAGVTQTPRYLIKTRGQQVTLSCSPISGHRSVSWYQQTPGQGLQFLFEYFSETQRNKGNFPGRFSGRQFSNSRSEMNVSTLELGDSALYLCASSRTSGMTYEQYFGPGTRLTVT.

The V call is TRBV9, the J call TRBJ2-7; 7 bases match TRBD1. There are 15 residues in the CDR3. Germline-derived CDR1 and CDR2 are SGDLS and YYNGEE. V lost 4 bases and J lost 0; bases outside the gene matches: 7. DNA of the CDR3: TGTGCCAGCAGCCATGGACAGGTCAGCTCCTACGAGCAGTACTTC. Residues: CASSHGQVSSYEQYF.

This chain links TRBV6-6 with TRBJ1-1, with 7 bases identical to TRBD1. The CDR3 sequence is 16 residues long. The trim removed 5 bases at V and 2 bases at J, leaving 11 bases unmatched. CDR1 is MNHNY, CDR2 SVGAGI, per germline (reference sequence). CDR3 sequence: CASSHRQRGPNTEAFF. CDR3 nucleotides: TGTGCCAGCAGTCACCGGCAGAGGGGGCCAAACACTGAAGCTTTCTTT.

The gene calls are TRBV3-1 (or the pseudogene TRBV3-2) and TRBJ1-1; D possibly corresponds to TRBD1 (6 bases). CDR3 length: 15 amino acids. With 4 bases removed from V and 4 bases from J, the gap between germline ends came to 16 bases. The germline gives CDR1 LGHDT, CDR2 YNNKEL (reference sequence). The CDR3 spells CASSLWGGQVTEAFF. Written as DNA, the CDR3 is TGTGCCAGCAGCCTGTGGGGGGGGCAGGTCACTGAAGCTTTCTTT.